This T cell receptor beta chain was obtained from a study of T cell repertoires in cytomegalovirus infection. General observations from the study: Identification of carriers of CMV plus the relevant HLA was achieved through cumulative public TCR beta family frequency.

The CDR3 length is 15 residues. Germline CDR1 reads SGHVS; CDR2 reads FNYEAQ. V was pared by 4 bases and J by 2 bases, with 14 bases between. Each CDR3 protein gets one entry after TCRdb re-called the reads with MiXCR. The repertoire includes roughly 180,000 distinct CDR3 sequences, roughly 30% of them detected once, and approximately 30% sits in the top ten. This clonotype was counted only a few times. As yet, its antigen is unknown. The sequenced material came from PBMCs. The sequence was collected from a human donor in good health (CMV status not recorded). Some clones in this sample may be carry-over from other donors' samples. This sequence joins TRBV7-6 and TRBJ1-2; the D gene is possibly TRBD1 (6 bases). CDR3 in DNA: TGTGCCAGCAGCTCCCTTAACAGGGTAAACTATGGCTACACCTTC. It is translated as CASSSLNRVNYGYTF.